This TCR beta chain is from a study of T cells in Graves' hyperthyroidism and ophthalmopathy. This clonotype was observed at least ten times. Clinicians diagnosed patients from clinical symptoms, serum thyroxine and TRAb, thyroid ultrasound and orbital computed tomography. The J segment lost 9 bases and the V segment lost 2 bases, leaving 9 bases of the junction unmatched. The CDR3 is made up of 15 amino acids. CDR1 and CDR2 (germline): SGHTA, FQGNSA. TCR beta CDR3 sequences were amplified from RNA transcripts. First-round RT-PCR targeting the TCR CDR3 was performed with the HTBI primer set. Each CDR3 protein gets one entry after TCRdb re-called the multiplex PCR reads with MiXCR. The profile shows about 400,000 distinct CDR3 sequences, over 11% of them singletons.

The V gene is TRBV7-2, the J gene TRBJ2-1; 8 bases agree with TRBD2. The sequence came from a man aged 45 to 65 with Graves' ophthalmopathy. The sequencing sample was made of blood. The CDR3 here is CASSLQASGLSEQFF. The CDR3 bases are TGTGCCAGCAGCTTACAGGCTAGCGGGCTGTCTGAGCAGTTCTTC. The complete variable domain, with remaining parts taken from reference TRBV7-2 and TRBJ2-1, reads GAGVSQSPSNKVTEKGKDVELRCDPISGHTALYWYRQSLGQGLEFLIYFQGNSAPDKSGLPSDRFSAERTGGSVSTLTIQRTQQEDSAVYLCASSLQASGLSEQFFGPGTRLTVL.